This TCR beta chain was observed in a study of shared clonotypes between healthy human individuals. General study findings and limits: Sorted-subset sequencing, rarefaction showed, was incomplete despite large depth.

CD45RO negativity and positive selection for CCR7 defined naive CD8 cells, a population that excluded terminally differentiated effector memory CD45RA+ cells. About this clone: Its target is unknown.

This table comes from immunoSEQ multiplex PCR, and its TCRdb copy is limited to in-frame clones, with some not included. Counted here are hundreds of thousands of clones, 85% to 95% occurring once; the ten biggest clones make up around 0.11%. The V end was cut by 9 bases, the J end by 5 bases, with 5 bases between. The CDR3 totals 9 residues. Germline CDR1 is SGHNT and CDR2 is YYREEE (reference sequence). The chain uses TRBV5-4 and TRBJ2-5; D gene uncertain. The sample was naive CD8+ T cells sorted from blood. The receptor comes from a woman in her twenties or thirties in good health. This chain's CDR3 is CAMGETQYF. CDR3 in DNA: TGTGCCATGGGGGAGACCCAGTACTTC.